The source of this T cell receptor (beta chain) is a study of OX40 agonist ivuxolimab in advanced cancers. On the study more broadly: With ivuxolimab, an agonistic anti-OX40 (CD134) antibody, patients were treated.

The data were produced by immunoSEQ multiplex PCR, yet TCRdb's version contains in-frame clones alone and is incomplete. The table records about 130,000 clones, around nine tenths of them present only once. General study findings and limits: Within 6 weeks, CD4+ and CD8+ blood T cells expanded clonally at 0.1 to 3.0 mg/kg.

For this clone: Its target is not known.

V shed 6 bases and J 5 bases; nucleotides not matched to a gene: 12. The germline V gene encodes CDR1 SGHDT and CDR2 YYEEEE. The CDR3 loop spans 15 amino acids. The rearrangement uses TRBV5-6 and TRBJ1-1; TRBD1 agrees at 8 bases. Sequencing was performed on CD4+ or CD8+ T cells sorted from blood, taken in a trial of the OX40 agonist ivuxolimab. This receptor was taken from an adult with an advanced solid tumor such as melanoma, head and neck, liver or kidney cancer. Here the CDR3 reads CASNLFGQGGTEAFF. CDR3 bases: TGTGCCAGCAACCTTTTCGGACAGGGCGGTACTGAAGCTTTCTTT.